A selection of T cell receptor beta chains follows, all from one sample in a study of T-cell memory formation after mild COVID-19. MiXCR, applied by TCRdb to the 5' RACE reads, yields one record per CDR3 protein. The table records about 500,000 distinct CDR3 sequences, roughly 20% of them present only once. Sequencing was done on a sample of PBMCs or a T cell subset sorted from them (not recorded which). Receptors originate from an adult woman who had mild COVID-19 (a few samples of this study predate the infection). Cell type and time point are not known. Each CDR3 is given with its conserved first and last residue. A D gene is named only where the DNA matches it firmly. The size entry is marked missing in some rows and otherwise reads once, few, many or a size class.

CDR3 protein: CASSYDGSSKFF; CDR3 DNA: TGTGCCAGCAGTTACGATGGATCATCAAAGTTCTTC; clone size: few; J gene: TRBJ2-1; D gene: -; V gene: TRBV6-6
CDR3 protein: CASSLRTARRGYTF; CDR3 DNA: TGTGCCAGCAGCCTACGGACGGCTCGCCGGGGCTACACCTTC; clone size: many; J gene: TRBJ1-2; D gene: -; V gene: TRBV6-5
CDR3 protein: CATRGSGANVLTF; CDR3 DNA: TGTGCCACCCGTGGCTCTGGGGCCAACGTCCTGACTTTC; clone size: -; J gene: TRBJ2-6; D gene: -; V gene: TRBV24-1
CDR3 protein: CASSPGTAHGYTF; CDR3 DNA: TGTGCCAGCTCGCCCGGGACAGCCCATGGCTACACCTTC; clone size: -; J gene: TRBJ1-2; D gene: TRBD1; V gene: TRBV18
CDR3 protein: CASSQAPTSPVGTGELFF; CDR3 DNA: TGTGCCAGCAGCCAAGCCCCGACTAGCCCAGTGGGGACCGGGGAGCTGTTTTTT; clone size: -; J gene: TRBJ2-2; D gene: TRBD2; V gene: TRBV3-1
CDR3 protein: CATRAREGQGEQFF; CDR3 DNA: TGTGCCACCCGGGCTCGGGAGGGCCAGGGTGAGCAGTTCTTC; clone size: few; J gene: TRBJ2-1; D gene: TRBD2; V gene: TRBV25-1
CDR3 protein: CATSDRQGPNQPQHF; CDR3 DNA: TGTGCCACCAGTGACCGACAGGGACCTAATCAGCCCCAGCATTTT; clone size: few; J gene: TRBJ1-5; D gene: TRBD1; V gene: TRBV24-1
CDR3 protein: CASSSDRGLNTEAFF; CDR3 DNA: TGTGCCAGCAGCTCCGATCGGGGGTTGAACACTGAAGCTTTCTTT; clone size: few; J gene: TRBJ1-1; D gene: -; V gene: TRBV7-8
CDR3 protein: CASSSSTQGAQIRTGELFF; CDR3 DNA: TGTGCCAGCAGCTCGTCGACGCAGGGGGCGCAAATTCGCACCGGGGAGCTGTTTTTT; clone size: few; J gene: TRBJ2-2; D gene: TRBD1; V gene: TRBV5-5
CDR3 protein: CATSDLHRPTGVYGYTF; CDR3 DNA: TGTGCCACCAGTGATTTGCATCGGCCAACTGGGGTTTATGGCTACACCTTC; clone size: many; J gene: TRBJ1-2; D gene: -; V gene: TRBV24-1
CDR3 protein: CASSLLQGLAGPNTGELFF; CDR3 DNA: TGTGCCAGCAGTCTCTTACAGGGACTAGCGGGACCGAACACCGGGGAGCTGTTTTTT; clone size: -; J gene: TRBJ2-2; D gene: TRBD2; V gene: TRBV6-2/TRBV6-3
CDR3 protein: CASFFKGRETQYF; CDR3 DNA: TGTGCCAGTTTTTTTAAGGGTCGAGAGACCCAGTACTTC; clone size: few; J gene: TRBJ2-5; D gene: -; V gene: TRBV5-6
CDR3 protein: CAISESRTGGPGEQFF; CDR3 DNA: TGTGCCATCAGTGAGTCGAGGACGGGGGGGCCTGGTGAGCAGTTCTTC; clone size: -; J gene: TRBJ2-1; D gene: TRBD2; V gene: TRBV10-3
CDR3 protein: CASSVGQTDYEQYF; CDR3 DNA: TGTGCCAGCAGCGTAGGACAGACCGACTACGAGCAGTACTTC; clone size: many; J gene: TRBJ2-7; D gene: -; V gene: TRBV11-2
CDR3 protein: CATSRGTGGSSNQPQHF; CDR3 DNA: TGTGCCACCAGCAGGGGGACAGGGGGATCGAGCAATCAGCCCCAGCATTTT; clone size: few; J gene: TRBJ1-5; D gene: TRBD1; V gene: TRBV15
CDR3 protein: CASSPAGRTYEQYF; CDR3 DNA: TGTGCCAGCAGCCCAGCGGGTCGGACCTACGAGCAGTACTTC; clone size: -; J gene: TRBJ2-7; D gene: -; V gene: TRBV27
CDR3 protein: CSAEPSAAQLHF; CDR3 DNA: TGCAGTGCTGAGCCGTCTGCGGCTCAGCTCCACTTT; clone size: -; J gene: TRBJ1-6; D gene: -; V gene: TRBV20-1
CDR3 protein: CASSQDLRGGRTQETQYF; CDR3 DNA: TGCGCCAGCAGCCAAGATCTCCGGGGCGGGAGGACCCAAGAGACCCAGTACTTC; clone size: few; J gene: TRBJ2-5; D gene: TRBD2; V gene: TRBV4-3
CDR3 protein: CASSPHGQPAYTGELFF; CDR3 DNA: TGTGCCAGCAGCCCCCACGGACAGCCCGCCTACACCGGGGAGCTGTTTTTT; clone size: -; J gene: TRBJ2-2; D gene: -; V gene: TRBV7-9
CDR3 protein: CASSHDRAQPQHF; CDR3 DNA: TGTGCCAGCAGCCACGACCGGGCCCAGCCCCAGCATTTT; clone size: -; J gene: TRBJ1-5; D gene: -; V gene: TRBV7-8
CDR3 protein: CATAPTGRVSNEKLFF; CDR3 DNA: TGTGCCACCGCTCCGACAGGGAGGGTCTCAAATGAAAAACTGTTTTTT; clone size: few; J gene: TRBJ1-4; D gene: TRBD1; V gene: TRBV15
CDR3 protein: CSVARGNTIYF; CDR3 DNA: TGCAGCGTTGCGCGTGGAAACACCATATATTTT; clone size: few; J gene: TRBJ1-3; D gene: -; V gene: TRBV29-1
CDR3 protein: CASSTGQANHEQYF; CDR3 DNA: TGTGCCAGCAGCACCGGACAGGCCAATCACGAGCAGTACTTC; clone size: few; J gene: TRBJ2-7; D gene: TRBD1; V gene: TRBV5-4
CDR3 protein: CAWGLGGLKTVEYF; CDR3 DNA: TGTGCCTGGGGGTTAGGAGGGTTAAAGACGGTGGAGTACTTC; clone size: -; J gene: TRBJ2-7; D gene: -; V gene: TRBV30
CDR3 protein: CSARDSPTSGGLSTDTQYF; CDR3 DNA: TGCAGTGCTAGAGATTCCCCGACTAGCGGGGGGCTTAGCACAGATACGCAGTATTTT; clone size: -; J gene: TRBJ2-3; D gene: TRBD2; V gene: TRBV20-1
CDR3 protein: CASSGEGYSYEQYF; CDR3 DNA: TGCGCCAGCAGCGGGGAGGGCTACTCCTACGAGCAGTACTTC; clone size: many; J gene: TRBJ2-7; D gene: TRBD2; V gene: TRBV5-1
CDR3 protein: CASSDGDGWALHF; CDR3 DNA: TGTGCCAGCAGCGACGGGGATGGATGGGCCCTCCACTTT; clone size: few; J gene: TRBJ1-6; D gene: -; V gene: TRBV7-9
CDR3 protein: CSALDPGQGAGQPQHF; CDR3 DNA: TGCAGTGCCTTGGACCCCGGACAGGGGGCCGGTCAGCCCCAGCATTTT; clone size: few; J gene: TRBJ1-5; D gene: TRBD1; V gene: TRBV20-1
CDR3 protein: CASSLEEGGDTEAFF; CDR3 DNA: TGCGCCAGCAGCTTGGAGGAGGGAGGGGACACTGAAGCTTTCTTT; clone size: -; J gene: TRBJ1-1; D gene: -; V gene: TRBV5-1
CDR3 protein: CASSTGLAGVHEQYF; CDR3 DNA: TGTGCCAGCAGCACCGGACTAGCGGGGGTCCACGAGCAGTACTTC; clone size: -; J gene: TRBJ2-7; D gene: TRBD2; V gene: TRBV7-9
CDR3 protein: CSARVPWSREDDNEQFF; CDR3 DNA: TGCAGTGCTAGAGTCCCTTGGTCGCGGGAGGATGACAATGAGCAGTTCTTC; clone size: -; J gene: TRBJ2-1; D gene: TRBD2; V gene: TRBV20-1
CDR3 protein: CASTSALAREGAWQYF; CDR3 DNA: TGTGCCAGCACCTCCGCTCTTGCCAGGGAAGGAGCCTGGCAGTACTTC; clone size: few; J gene: TRBJ2-7; D gene: -; V gene: TRBV7-9
CDR3 protein: CAISASGTSGSVGNEQFF; CDR3 DNA: TGTGCCATCAGTGCCTCCGGGACTAGCGGGAGTGTGGGGAATGAGCAGTTCTTC; clone size: -; J gene: TRBJ2-1; D gene: TRBD2; V gene: TRBV10-3
CDR3 protein: CAISAVPGLEGTDTQYF; CDR3 DNA: TGTGCCATCAGTGCCGTGCCCGGACTGGAGGGCACAGATACGCAGTATTTT; clone size: -; J gene: TRBJ2-3; D gene: -; V gene: TRBV10-3
CDR3 protein: CASSQLDRLYGYTF; CDR3 DNA: TGCGCCAGCAGCCAATTGGACAGGCTCTATGGCTACACCTTC; clone size: -; J gene: TRBJ1-2; D gene: TRBD1; V gene: TRBV4-1
CDR3 protein: CASSQQTTDTQYF; CDR3 DNA: TGCGCCAGCAGCCAACAAACCACAGATACGCAGTATTTT; clone size: -; J gene: TRBJ2-3; D gene: -; V gene: TRBV4-1
CDR3 protein: CSAREPGQKNTEAFF; CDR3 DNA: TGCAGTGCTAGAGAGCCGGGACAGAAGAACACTGAAGCTTTCTTT; clone size: -; J gene: TRBJ1-1; D gene: TRBD1; V gene: TRBV20-1
CDR3 protein: CASSPSPGAGELFF; CDR3 DNA: TGTGCCAGCTCACCATCACCGGGGGCCGGGGAGCTGTTTTTT; clone size: few; J gene: TRBJ2-2; D gene: -; V gene: TRBV18
CDR3 protein: CASSYSWDRVETQYF; CDR3 DNA: TGTGCCAGCAGTTACTCTTGGGACAGGGTGGAGACCCAGTACTTC; clone size: -; J gene: TRBJ2-5; D gene: TRBD1; V gene: TRBV6-2/TRBV6-3
CDR3 protein: CATSGTSGINTGELFF; CDR3 DNA: TGTGCCACCTCCGGGACTAGCGGGATAAACACCGGGGAGCTGTTTTTT; clone size: many; J gene: TRBJ2-2; D gene: TRBD2; V gene: TRBV2
CDR3 protein: CASSENLDTQYF; CDR3 DNA: TGTGCCAGCAGTGAAAACCTAGATACGCAGTATTTT; clone size: few; J gene: TRBJ2-3; D gene: -; V gene: TRBV25-1
CDR3 protein: CATSDPTGTGYGQYF; CDR3 DNA: TGTGCCACCAGTGATCCTACAGGGACAGGCTACGGGCAGTACTTC; clone size: few; J gene: TRBJ2-7; D gene: TRBD1; V gene: TRBV24-1
CDR3 protein: CASSQRGSGSSTDTQYF; CDR3 DNA: TGTGCCAGCAGCCAACGTGGTAGCGGGAGTAGCACAGATACGCAGTATTTT; clone size: -; J gene: TRBJ2-3; D gene: TRBD2; V gene: TRBV4-2
CDR3 protein: CASSLETTGGQFF; CDR3 DNA: TGCGCCAGCAGCTTGGAAACGACAGGGGGGCAGTTCTTC; clone size: few; J gene: TRBJ2-1; D gene: TRBD1; V gene: TRBV5-1
CDR3 protein: CASSLIDGNYGYTF; CDR3 DNA: TGTGCCAGCAGCTTGATCGACGGCAACTATGGCTACACCTTC; clone size: many; J gene: TRBJ1-2; D gene: -; V gene: TRBV5-4
CDR3 protein: CASSQMGLAGGGQETQYF; CDR3 DNA: TGTGCCAGCAGCCAAATGGGGCTAGCGGGGGGCGGGCAAGAGACCCAGTACTTC; clone size: once; J gene: TRBJ2-5; D gene: TRBD2; V gene: TRBV12-3/TRBV12-4
CDR3 protein: CAWSPVQLAKNIQYF; CDR3 DNA: TGTGCCTGGAGTCCAGTTCAACTAGCCAAAAACATTCAGTACTTC; clone size: -; J gene: TRBJ2-4; D gene: -; V gene: TRBV30
CDR3 protein: CSGGGTEAFF; CDR3 DNA: TGCAGCGGAGGGGGCACTGAAGCTTTCTTT; clone size: few; J gene: TRBJ1-1; D gene: -; V gene: TRBV29-1
CDR3 protein: CASSLKSPETQYF; CDR3 DNA: TGTGCCAGCAGTTTAAAATCTCCGGAGACCCAGTACTTC; clone size: -; J gene: TRBJ2-5; D gene: -; V gene: TRBV28
CDR3 protein: CASSSRTDGYTF; CDR3 DNA: TGTGCCAGCAGCTCAAGGACAGACGGCTACACCTTC; clone size: -; J gene: TRBJ1-2; D gene: -; V gene: TRBV5-4
CDR3 protein: CASSPPGLAGAVDTQYF; CDR3 DNA: TGTGCCAGCAGCCCCCCGGGACTAGCGGGAGCGGTAGATACGCAGTATTTT; clone size: -; J gene: TRBJ2-3; D gene: TRBD2; V gene: TRBV7-3
CDR3 protein: CSAQDSSTDTQYF; CDR3 DNA: TGCAGTGCTCAGGACAGTTCCACAGATACGCAGTATTTT; clone size: -; J gene: TRBJ2-3; D gene: -; V gene: TRBV20-1
CDR3 protein: CASSPRQGSVVKNIQYF; CDR3 DNA: TGTGCCAGCAGCCCCCGCCAGGGAAGTGTCGTCAAAAACATTCAGTACTTC; clone size: few; J gene: TRBJ2-4; D gene: -; V gene: TRBV7-9
CDR3 protein: CASSLASGAGNSPLHF; CDR3 DNA: TGTGCCAGCAGCTTAGCATCAGGGGCCGGAAATTCACCCCTCCACTTT; clone size: few; J gene: TRBJ1-6; D gene: -; V gene: TRBV7-9
CDR3 protein: CASSEALGVWSYEQYF; CDR3 DNA: TGTGCCAGCAGTGAAGCTCTTGGGGTCTGGTCCTACGAGCAGTACTTC; clone size: few; J gene: TRBJ2-7; D gene: -; V gene: TRBV6-1
CDR3 protein: CASSLGTGGEISYEQYF; CDR3 DNA: TGTGCCAGCAGCTTGGGAACAGGGGGTGAAATCTCCTACGAGCAGTACTTC; clone size: few; J gene: TRBJ2-7; D gene: TRBD1; V gene: TRBV11-2